This TCR beta chain was documented in a study of OX40 agonist ivuxolimab in advanced cancers. In the study overall: Every 2 weeks, patients got intravenous ivuxolimab at one of six dose levels (0.01-10 mg/kg). Patients treated during dose escalation were battling hepatocellular carcinoma, melanoma, renal cell or head and neck cancer. Regarding the study as a whole: Averaged across samples, CD8+ T cells carried more expanded clones than CD4+ did. Dose levels from 0.1 to 3.0 mg/kg saw CD4+ and CD8+ blood T cells expand clonally by week 6.

Points on this clone: Its antigen is unknown.

Clones were sequenced by immunoSEQ multiplex PCR, and TCRdb holds only the in-frame ones, with some missing. The sample lists some 86,000 clones, approximately 94% occurring once. The sequences come from CD4+ or CD8+ T cells sorted from blood, collected in a trial of the OX40 agonist ivuxolimab. The clonotype comes from an adult with an advanced solid tumor such as melanoma, head and neck, liver or kidney cancer.

The CDR3, as DNA: TGTGCCAGCAGCATTAGCGGGAGGGCCACTAGCACAGATACGCAGTATTTT. Translating gives CASSISGRATSTDTQYF. This sequence joins TRBV7-2 and TRBJ2-3; TRBD2 aligns across 11 bases. CDR3 length: 17 amino acids. V gave up 5 bases and J gave up 0 bases; unmatched junction bases: 7. The V gene's germline CDR1 is SGHTA and CDR2 FQGNSA.